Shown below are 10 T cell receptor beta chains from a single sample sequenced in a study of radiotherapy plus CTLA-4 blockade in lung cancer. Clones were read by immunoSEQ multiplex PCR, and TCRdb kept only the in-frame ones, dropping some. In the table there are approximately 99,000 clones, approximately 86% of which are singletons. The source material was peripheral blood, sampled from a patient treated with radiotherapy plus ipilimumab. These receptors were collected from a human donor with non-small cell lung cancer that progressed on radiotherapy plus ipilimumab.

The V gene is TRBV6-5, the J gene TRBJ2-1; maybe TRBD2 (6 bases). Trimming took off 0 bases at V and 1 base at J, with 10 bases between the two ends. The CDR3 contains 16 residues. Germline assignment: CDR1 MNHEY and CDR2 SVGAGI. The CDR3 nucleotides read TGTGCCAGCAGTTACTCCGCGGGATGGTCCTACAATGAGCAGTTCTTC. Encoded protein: CASSYSAGWSYNEQFF.

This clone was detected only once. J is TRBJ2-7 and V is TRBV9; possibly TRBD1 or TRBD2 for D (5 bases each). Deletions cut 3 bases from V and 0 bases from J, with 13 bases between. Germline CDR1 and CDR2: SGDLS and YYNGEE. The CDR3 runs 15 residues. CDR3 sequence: CASSDGTASSYEQYF. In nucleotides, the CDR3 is TGTGCCAGCAGCGATGGGACGGCAAGCTCCTACGAGCAGTACTTC.

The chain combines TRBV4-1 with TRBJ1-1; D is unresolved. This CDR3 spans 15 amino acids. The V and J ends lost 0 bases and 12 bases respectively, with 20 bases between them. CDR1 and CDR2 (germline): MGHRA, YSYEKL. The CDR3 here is CASSQDEAGVGWTFF. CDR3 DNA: TGCGCCAGCAGCCAAGATGAGGCGGGCGTAGGCTGGACTTTCTTT.

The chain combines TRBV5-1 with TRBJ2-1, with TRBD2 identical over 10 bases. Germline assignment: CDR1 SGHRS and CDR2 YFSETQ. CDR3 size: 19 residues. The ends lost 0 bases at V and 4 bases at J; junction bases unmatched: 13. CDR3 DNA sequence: TGCGCCAGCAGCTTGGGAGGGACTAGCGCCATTAGGGTGTACAATGAGCAGTTCTTC. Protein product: CASSLGGTSAIRVYNEQFF.

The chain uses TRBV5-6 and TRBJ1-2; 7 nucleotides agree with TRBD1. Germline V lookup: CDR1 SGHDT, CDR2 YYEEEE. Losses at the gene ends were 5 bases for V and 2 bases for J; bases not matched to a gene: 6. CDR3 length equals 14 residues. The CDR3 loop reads CASSPGTDNYGYTF. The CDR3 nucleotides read TGTGCCAGCAGTCCTGGGACAGACAACTATGGCTACACCTTC.

CDR3 in amino acids: CASSDRGSYGYTF. The CDR3, as DNA: TGTGCCAGCAGTGACAGGGGGTCCTATGGCTACACCTTC. This chain uses TRBV2 with TRBJ1-2; 7 bases fit TRBD1. This CDR3 comprises 13 residues. From germline, CDR1 is SNHLY and CDR2 FYNNEI. V lost 3 bases, J lost 4 bases, and 2 bases stayed unmatched.

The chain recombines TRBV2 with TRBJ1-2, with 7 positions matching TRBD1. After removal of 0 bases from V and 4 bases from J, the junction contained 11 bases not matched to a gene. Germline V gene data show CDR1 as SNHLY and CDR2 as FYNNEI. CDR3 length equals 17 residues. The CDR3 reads CASSEAERGGQLYGYTF. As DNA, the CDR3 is TGTGCCAGCAGTGAAGCTGAAAGAGGGGGACAGCTCTATGGCTACACCTTC.

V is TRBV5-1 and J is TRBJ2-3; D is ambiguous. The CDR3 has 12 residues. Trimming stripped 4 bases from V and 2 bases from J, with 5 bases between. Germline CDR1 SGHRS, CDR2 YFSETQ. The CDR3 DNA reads TGCGCCAGCAGCATCAACACAGATACGCAGTATTTT. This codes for CASSINTDTQYF.

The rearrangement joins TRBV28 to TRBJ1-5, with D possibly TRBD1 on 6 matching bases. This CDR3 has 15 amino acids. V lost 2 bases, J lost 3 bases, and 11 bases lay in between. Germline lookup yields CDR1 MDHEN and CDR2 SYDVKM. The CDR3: CASSLPGTFNQPQHF. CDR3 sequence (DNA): TGTGCCAGCAGTTTACCCGGGACATTCAATCAGCCCCAGCATTTT.

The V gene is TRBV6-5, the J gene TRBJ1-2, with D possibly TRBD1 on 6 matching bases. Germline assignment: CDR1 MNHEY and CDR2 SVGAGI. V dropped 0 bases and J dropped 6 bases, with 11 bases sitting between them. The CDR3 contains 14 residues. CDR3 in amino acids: CASSYSGRGNGYTF. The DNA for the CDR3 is TGTGCCAGCAGTTACTCTGGCAGGGGAAATGGCTACACCTTC.